The TCR beta chain under discussion was sequenced for a study of cytomegalovirus exposure and HLA in healthy donors. Study results and caveats: The study listed roughly 150 cytomegalovirus-associated TCR beta chains. In a later analysis, several top co-occurrence clusters appeared linked to parvovirus B19, influenza, CMV and Epstein-Barr virus. In a later analysis, TCR beta V- and J-gene trimming was associated with a missense DCLRE1C variant.

As for this clone: Its matching antigen is unknown.

The PCR had 60 Vbeta and 13 Jbeta primers. Only in-frame clones appear in the TCRdb table, and some are missing; sequencing was by immunoSEQ multiplex PCR. Found here are 130,000 or so clones, approximately 89% of them singletons; the top ten hold about 6.7%. Sequences were obtained from PBMCs. The TCR originated in a woman aged 25 to 39 in good health and CMV-seropositive.

The CDR3 nucleotides read TGCGCCAGCAAACCACACCAGGGCACAGATACGCAGTATTTT. Its translation: CASKPHQGTDTQYF. The J gene is TRBJ2-3, the V gene TRBV10-2; D is ambiguous. Per germline, CDR1 WSHSY and CDR2 SAAADI. This CDR3 has 14 residues. Trimming removed 7 bases at V and 1 base at J, with 12 bases between.